The 27 T cell receptor beta chains in this list originate from one sample, sequenced in a study of T cell responses to AZD1222 COVID-19 vaccine. Sequenced by immunoSEQ multiplex PCR; TCRdb stores in-frame clones only, minus some. The data hold roughly 150,000 clones, with over 75% observed a single time. The source was peripheral blood, collected on day 0 of AZD1222 vaccination. The receptors were gathered from an adult in good health.

The rearrangement uses TRBV7-6 and TRBJ2-5; 14 bases are a match to TRBD2. Germline V gene sequence: CDR1 SGHVS, CDR2 FNYEAQ. This CDR3 spans 16 amino acids. V lost 2 bases and J lost 5; bases outside the gene matches: 4. CDR3 DNA: TGTGCCAGCAGCTTACGACTAGCGGGGGGGGGCGAGACCCAGTACTTC. It codes for CASSLRLAGGGETQYF.

The chain employs TRBV6-1 and TRBJ2-3; D unclear. CDR3 size: 14 residues. CDR1 is MNHNS and CDR2 is SASEGT in the germline V gene. Trimming pared 3 bases from V and 1 base from J, leaving 8 bases between. CDR3 coding DNA: TGTGCCAGCAGTGAGGGCTGGGGCACAGATACGCAGTATTTT. It translates to CASSEGWGTDTQYF.

The genes are TRBV5-1 and TRBJ2-2, with 8 bases aligning to TRBD1. Germline V gene data show CDR1 as SGHRS and CDR2 as YFSETQ. Trimming at V came to 2 bases and at J to 4 bases, leaving 1 base not matched to a gene. This CDR3 region has 14 residues. CDR3 sequence: CASSFGTGTGELFF. The CDR3 DNA is TGCGCCAGCAGCTTCGGGACAGGCACCGGGGAGCTGTTTTTT.

This clone came up a few times. The rearrangement links TRBV6-5 to TRBJ1-2, with TRBD1 matching 8 bases. J gave up 3 bases and V 6 bases, and 6 bases lay outside the gene matches. CDR3 size: 14 residues. The germline V gene has CDR1 MNHEY and CDR2 SVGAGI. The CDR3 DNA is TGTGCCAGCAGGAAAGGACAGGGCGACTATGGCTACACCTTC. Protein sequence: CASRKGQGDYGYTF.

V usage is TRBV10-3 and J usage is TRBJ1-4; possibly TRBD1 for D (6 bases). V gave up 4 bases and J gave up 0 bases, with 9 bases separating them. CDR1 ENHRY and CDR2 SYGVKD come from the germline V gene. The CDR3 sequence is 15 residues long. The CDR3 is CAISGGQSTNEKLFF. The CDR3 DNA is TGTGCCATCAGTGGAGGACAGTCAACTAATGAAAAACTGTTTTTT.

The rearrangement uses TRBV6-5 and TRBJ2-5; D gene ambiguous. Germline-derived CDR1 and CDR2 are MNHEY and SVGAGI. Trimming cost V 1 base and J 1 base, with 13 bases left between them. CDR3 length equals 16 residues. The CDR3 DNA is TGTGCCAGCAGTTACTTAGGGATGGCTAGCCAAGAGACCCAGTACTTC. It translates to CASSYLGMASQETQYF.

The chain employs TRBV19 and TRBJ2-3, with D hard to call. Trimming left V 5 bases short and J 4 bases short, with 13 bases between. Germline V gene lookup returns CDR1 LNHDA and CDR2 SQIVND (reference sequence). The CDR3 covers 14 residues. In nucleotides, the CDR3 is TGTGCCAGTAGTCTTCGCGGTCTATCAGATACGCAGTATTTT. Its protein is CASSLRGLSDTQYF.

The chain links TRBV11-3 to TRBJ2-7, with TRBD1 identical over 7 bases. The CDR3 is made up of 15 amino acids. Germline lookup yields CDR1 SGHNT and CDR2 YENEEA. With 3 bases clipped from V and 2 bases from J, the junction kept 7 bases outside the gene matches. The CDR3 region has the DNA TGTGCCAGCAGCTTGACAGGGAGTCCGACCTACGAGCAGTACTTC. This translates into CASSLTGSPTYEQYF.

This clone came up once. CDR3 region: CASSPPNRDDEQFF. The CDR3 bases are TGTGCCAGCAGCCCCCCGAACAGGGATGATGAGCAGTTCTTC. The chain recombines TRBV14 with TRBJ2-1; TRBD1 is a possible D gene (6 bases). CDR1 SGHDN and CDR2 FVKESK come from the germline V gene. The CDR3 contains 14 residues. The V end lost 4 bases, the J end lost 8 bases, and 15 bases lay between the germline ends.

This clone has a single count. V usage is TRBV19 and J usage is TRBJ2-4; maybe TRBD2 (5 bases). The V end lost 5 bases, the J end lost 7 bases, and 9 bases lay between the germline ends. Germline CDR1 and CDR2: LNHDA and SQIVND (reference sequence). The CDR3 contains 12 residues. The DNA for the CDR3 is TGTGCCAGTAGTTCGAGCGGTAACATTCAGTACTTC. Residues: CASSSSGNIQYF.

This clone came up once. The chain recombines TRBV7-2 with TRBJ2-3, with TRBD2 matching over 11 bases. The CDR3 has 15 amino acids. V was clipped by 1 base and J by 4 bases; unmatched bases: 1. Germline CDR1 SGHTA, CDR2 FQGNSA. CDR3 DNA sequence: TGTGCCAGCAGCTTAGTTAGCGGGGGGGCAGATACGCAGTATTTT. The encoded protein is CASSLVSGGADTQYF.

The rearrangement uses TRBV5-5 and TRBJ2-3, with TRBD2 identical over 11 bases. The CDR3 spans 16 residues. V shed 3 bases, J shed 2 bases, and the junction held 5 bases outside the gene matches. Per the germline V gene, CDR1 is SGHKS and CDR2 is YYEKEE (reference sequence). The CDR3 spells CASSSGLAGPTDTQYF. CDR3 bases: TGTGCCAGCAGCTCCGGACTAGCGGGCCCCACAGATACGCAGTATTTT.

The V gene is TRBV11-2, the J gene TRBJ2-7; the D is unclear. With 2 bases removed from V and 2 bases from J, the gap between germline ends came to 13 bases. This CDR3 is 15 amino acids long. CDR1 and CDR2 (germline): SGHAT, FQNNGV. The CDR3 spells CASSLYTSTPYEQYF. The CDR3, as DNA: TGTGCCAGCAGCTTATACACCAGTACCCCCTACGAGCAGTACTTC.

The rearrangement joins TRBV11-1 to TRBJ2-5, with no clear D. The CDR3 runs 15 residues. V lost 2 bases and J 2 bases, leaving 12 bases between the germline ends. Germline V gene sequence: CDR1 SGHAT, CDR2 FQDESV (reference sequence). The CDR3 coding sequence is TGTGCCAGCAGCTTAACGAGTTTTACTCAAGAGACCCAGTACTTC. The encoded protein is CASSLTSFTQETQYF.

The chain recombines TRBV6-6 with TRBJ1-5; D possibly corresponds to TRBD1 (5 bases). CDR3 size: 15 residues. V gave up 2 bases and J gave up 3 bases, with 11 bases separating them. Germline values: CDR1 MNHNY, CDR2 SVGAGI (reference sequence). CDR3 amino acids: CASSYESGYNQPQHF. The DNA for the CDR3 is TGTGCCAGCAGTTACGAATCAGGGTACAATCAGCCCCAGCATTTT.

This rearrangement joins TRBV6-1 to TRBJ1-5, with D possibly TRBD1 on 5 matching bases. The CDR3 is 14 residues long. Between the trimmed V and J ends, which lost 1 base and 6 bases, there was a span of 10 bases. Germline loops: CDR1 MNHNS, CDR2 SASEGT. CDR3 nucleotide sequence: TGTGCCAGCAGTGAAGTGGGGGTCGGTCAGCCCCAGCATTTT. Its translation: CASSEVGVGQPQHF.

CDR3 DNA sequence: TGTGCCAGCACCCTGCTAGCGGGGAACACCGGGGAGCTGTTTTTT. It encodes CASTLLAGNTGELFF. V usage is TRBV5-4 and J usage is TRBJ2-2; 8 bases are a match to TRBD2. Germline V gives CDR1 SGHNT, CDR2 YYREEE (reference sequence). This CDR3 has 15 residues. The V gene end was trimmed by 6 bases and the J gene end by 1 base; junction bases not matched to a gene: 5.

V is TRBV19 and J is TRBJ1-2; TRBD1 is a possible D gene (5 bases). The germline V gene has CDR1 LNHDA and CDR2 SQIVND (reference sequence). Trimming left V 8 bases short and J 1 base short, with 14 bases between. The CDR3 is 14 amino acids. The CDR3 DNA follows: TGTGCCAGTGGGACGGAAGTCTTTAACTATGGCTACACCTTC. It yields the protein CASGTEVFNYGYTF.

The chain has TRBV25-1 and TRBJ2-7; D is ambiguous. Trimming took 1 base from V and 3 from J, leaving 13 bases between them. CDR1 and CDR2 from the germline V gene are MGHDK and SYGVNS. The CDR3 totals 15 residues. The CDR3 DNA is TGTGCCAGCAGTGAATGGTTTTTGCAGAACTACGAGCAGTACGTC. This sequence encodes CASSEWFLQNYEQYV.

This clone showed up just once. CDR3 sequence: CASSTSTEAFF. In DNA form, the CDR3 reads TGTGCCAGCAGTACAAGCACTGAAGCTTTCTTT. V is TRBV6-5 and J is TRBJ1-1, with D unresolved. V lost 5 bases and J 4 bases, leaving 5 bases between the germline ends. CDR1 and CDR2 from the germline V gene are MNHEY and SVGAGI. This CDR3 region has 11 residues.

This CDR3 reads CASSTGFISNQPQHF. The CDR3, as DNA: TGTGCCAGTAGCACAGGGTTTATTAGCAATCAGCCCCAGCATTTT. The genes are TRBV19 and TRBJ1-5; D possibly corresponds to TRBD1 (6 bases). This CDR3 has 15 amino acids. Germline loops: CDR1 LNHDA, CDR2 SQIVND (reference sequence). V lost 6 bases and J 0 bases, leaving 12 bases between the germline ends.

This chain uses TRBV25-1 with TRBJ2-1, with 7 bases aligning to TRBD2. This CDR3 region has 15 residues. V shed 4 bases, J shed 3 bases, and the junction held 6 bases outside the gene matches. Germline CDR1 is MGHDK and CDR2 is SYGVNS. CDR3 nucleotide sequence: TGTGCCAGCAGTGCTGTGGCGGGGGTCTACAATGAGCAGTTCTTC. Protein product: CASSAVAGVYNEQFF.

The chain is built from TRBV19 and TRBJ2-7; D may be TRBD1 or TRBD2 (5 bases each). V was trimmed by 3 bases and J by 6 bases, leaving 15 bases between them. This CDR3 region has 14 residues. CDR1 and CDR2 (germline): LNHDA, SQIVND (reference sequence). CDR3 sequence reads: CASSMGTLTGEQYF. The CDR3 nucleotides are TGTGCCAGTAGTATGGGGACCTTGACTGGCGAGCAGTACTTC. The entire variable domain, with the rest obtained from reference TRBV19 and TRBJ2-7, is as follows: DGGITQSPKYLFRKEGQNVTLSCEQNLNHDAMYWYRQDPGQGLRLIYYSQIVNDFQKGDIAEGYSVSREKKESFPLTVTSAQKNPTAFYLCASSMGTLTGEQYFGPGTRLTVT.

J is TRBJ2-7 and V is TRBV10-1, with TRBD2 as a possible D gene (5 bases). Germline V gives CDR1 WNHNN, CDR2 SYGVQD (reference sequence). The CDR3 sequence is 13 residues long. V was shortened by 0 bases and J by 5 bases, with 8 bases between the two germline ends. CDR3 DNA sequence: TGCGCCAGCAGTGAGTCTCGGGATAACGAGCAGTACTTC. Its translation: CASSESRDNEQYF.

This chain connects TRBV6-1 to TRBJ1-2, with 8 bases matching TRBD1. This CDR3 is 14 amino acids long. The germline V gene has CDR1 MNHNS and CDR2 SASEGT. V lost 1 base to trimming and J lost 5 bases; unmatched junction nucleotides: 3. The CDR3 DNA reads TGTGCCAGCAGTGAAGGGACAGGGCGGTATGGCTACACCTTC. This codes for CASSEGTGRYGYTF.

V and J are TRBV2 and TRBJ1-2; 7 nucleotides align to TRBD1. The CDR3 spans 17 residues. V dropped 7 bases and J dropped 4; count of bases not matched to a gene: 18. CDR1 SNHLY and CDR2 FYNNEI come from the germline V gene. CDR3 loop: CASTRSPRQGASYGYTF. DNA of the CDR3: TGTGCCAGCACCCGCTCTCCACGACAGGGTGCGTCCTATGGCTACACCTTC.

The chain combines TRBV4-1 with TRBJ2-5; D is uncertain. Germline V gene sequence: CDR1 MGHRA, CDR2 YSYEKL. CDR3 length: 13 amino acids. The V and J ends lost 2 bases and 1 base respectively, with 5 bases between them. The CDR3 coding sequence is TGCGCCAGCAGCCAACGGTCCCAAGAGACCCAGTACTTC. As protein: CASSQRSQETQYF.